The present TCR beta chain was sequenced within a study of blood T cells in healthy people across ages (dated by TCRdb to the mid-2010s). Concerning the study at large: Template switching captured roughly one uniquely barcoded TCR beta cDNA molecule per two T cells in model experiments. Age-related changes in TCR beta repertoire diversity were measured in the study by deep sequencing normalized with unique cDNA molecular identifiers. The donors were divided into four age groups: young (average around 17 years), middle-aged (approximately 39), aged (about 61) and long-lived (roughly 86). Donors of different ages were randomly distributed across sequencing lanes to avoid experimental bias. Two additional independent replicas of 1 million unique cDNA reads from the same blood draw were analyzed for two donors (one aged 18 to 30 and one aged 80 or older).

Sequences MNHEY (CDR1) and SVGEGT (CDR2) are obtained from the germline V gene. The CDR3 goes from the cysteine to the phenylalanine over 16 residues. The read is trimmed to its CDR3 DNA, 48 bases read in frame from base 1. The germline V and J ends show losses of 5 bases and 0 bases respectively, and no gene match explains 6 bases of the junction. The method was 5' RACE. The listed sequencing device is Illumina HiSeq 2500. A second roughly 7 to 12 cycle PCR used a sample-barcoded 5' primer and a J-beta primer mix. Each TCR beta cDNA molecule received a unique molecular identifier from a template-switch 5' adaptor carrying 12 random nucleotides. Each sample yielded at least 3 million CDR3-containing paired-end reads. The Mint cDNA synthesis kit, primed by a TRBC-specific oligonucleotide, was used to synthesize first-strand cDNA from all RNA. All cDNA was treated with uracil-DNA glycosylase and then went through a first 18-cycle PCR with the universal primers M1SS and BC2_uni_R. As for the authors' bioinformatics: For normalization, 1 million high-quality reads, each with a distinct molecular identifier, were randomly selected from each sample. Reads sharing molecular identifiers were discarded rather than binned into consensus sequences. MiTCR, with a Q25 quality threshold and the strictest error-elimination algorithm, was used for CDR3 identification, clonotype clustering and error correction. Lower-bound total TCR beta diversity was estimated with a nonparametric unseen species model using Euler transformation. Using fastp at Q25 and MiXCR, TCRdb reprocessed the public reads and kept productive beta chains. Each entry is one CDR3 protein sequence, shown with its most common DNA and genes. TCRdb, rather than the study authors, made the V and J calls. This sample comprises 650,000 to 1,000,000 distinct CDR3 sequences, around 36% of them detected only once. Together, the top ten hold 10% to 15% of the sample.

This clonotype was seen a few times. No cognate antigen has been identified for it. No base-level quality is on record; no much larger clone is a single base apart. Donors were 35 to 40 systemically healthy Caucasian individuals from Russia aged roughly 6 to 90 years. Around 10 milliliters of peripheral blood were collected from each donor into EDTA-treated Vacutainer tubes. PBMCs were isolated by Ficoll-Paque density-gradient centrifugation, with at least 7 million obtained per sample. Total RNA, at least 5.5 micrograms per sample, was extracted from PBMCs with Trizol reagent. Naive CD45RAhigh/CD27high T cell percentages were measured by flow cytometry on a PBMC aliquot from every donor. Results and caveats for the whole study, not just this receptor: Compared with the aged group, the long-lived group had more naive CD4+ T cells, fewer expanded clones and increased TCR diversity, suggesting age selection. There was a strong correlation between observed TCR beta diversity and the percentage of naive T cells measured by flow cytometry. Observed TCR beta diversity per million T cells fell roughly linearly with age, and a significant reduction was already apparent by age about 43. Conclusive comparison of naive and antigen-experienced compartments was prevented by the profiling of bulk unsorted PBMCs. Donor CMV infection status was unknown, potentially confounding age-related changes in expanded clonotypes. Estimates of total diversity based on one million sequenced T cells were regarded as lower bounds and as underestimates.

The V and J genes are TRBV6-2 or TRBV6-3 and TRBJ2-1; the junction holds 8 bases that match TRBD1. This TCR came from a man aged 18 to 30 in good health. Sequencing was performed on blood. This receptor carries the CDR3 CASSLNTGGSYNEQFF. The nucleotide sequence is TGTGCCAGCAGTCTAAACACAGGGGGCTCCTACAATGAGCAGTTCTTC.